This entry features one TCR beta chain sequence. One tube held mixed TRB-A and TRB-B primer pools for touch-down PCR. TCRdb reprocessed the multiplex PCR reads, with one entry per CDR3 protein and no DNA. The listing contains 5,600 or so distinct CDR3 sequences. These data belong to a study of T cell clusters in autoimmune cytopenias. TRB amplification used approximately 250 ng of peripheral blood genomic DNA. There are 14 residues in the CDR3. Germline CDR1 and CDR2: DFQATT and SNEGSKA (reference sequence). The same specimen was also included in a second study, on T cell repertoires in aging, cancer and after chemotherapy.

This clonotype was obtained from a human donor in good health. The V and J genes are TRBV20-1 and TRBJ2-3; the D call from TCRdb, TRBD2, cannot be confirmed without DNA. Sequenced input: peripheral blood. The CDR3 sequence: CSASLADNTDTQYF.